These T cell receptor beta chains were read from a single sample in a study of cytomegalovirus exposure and HLA in healthy donors. Repertoires were generated with immunoSEQ multiplex PCR, while TCRdb's copy carries only in-frame clones and drops some. The sample has over 120,000 clones. Source material: PBMCs. Source of these receptors: a male donor in good health and CMV-seronegative. Each CDR3 is given with its conserved first and last residue. The D gene is left open where the match is weak.

j_gene | d_gene | v_gene | CDR3nt | CDR3aa
TRBJ1-4 | . | TRBV9 | TGTGCCAGCAGCGGGGGTCGGGGGGGGAATGAAAAACTGTTTTTT | CASSGGRGGNEKLFF
TRBJ1-5 | . | TRBV30 | TGTGCCTGGACCGGGACATCCAATCAGCCCCAGCATTTT | CAWTGTSNQPQHF
TRBJ1-2 | . | TRBV18 | TGTGCCAGCTCACCAAGTACCACACAGGGAAGGGATGGCTACACCTTC | CASSPSTTQGRDGYTF
TRBJ2-3 | . | TRBV28 | TGTGCCAGCAGTACCCCAGGGGATACGCAGTATTTT | CASSTPGDTQYF
TRBJ2-6 | . | TRBV2 | TGTGCCAGCAGTGAATATAGTCGACAGGTCTCTGGGGCCAACGTCCTGACTTTC | CASSEYSRQVSGANVLTF
TRBJ2-2 | . | TRBV19 | TGTGCCAGTACCAGGATTAACACCGGGGAGCTGTTTTTT | CASTRINTGELFF
TRBJ1-1 | . | TRBV27 | TGTGCCAGCAGTTCCCAGGTTACAGACACTGAAGCTTTCTTT | CASSSQVTDTEAFF
TRBJ2-7 | TRBD1 | TRBV19 | TGTGCCAGTAGTGGGACAGGAGACTACTACGAGCAGTACTTC | CASSGTGDYYEQYF
TRBJ2-7 | . | TRBV15 | TGTGCCACCAGCAGCGCACGGGGGTACGAGCAGTACTTC | CATSSARGYEQYF
TRBJ1-1 | . | TRBV7-3 | TGTGCCAGCAGCTTAAAAGGGGCTGTATGGGAGAACACTGAAGCTTTCTTT | CASSLKGAVWENTEAFF
TRBJ2-1 | TRBD2 | TRBV28 | TGTGCCAGCAGTTTTTTTACCGGGACTAGCGGGGGGAATGAGCAGTTCTTC | CASSFFTGTSGGNEQFF
TRBJ2-7 | . | TRBV6-6 | TGTGCCAGCAGTAATGACAGGTCCCCTAGCGAGCAGTACTTC | CASSNDRSPSEQYF
TRBJ1-4 | . | TRBV7-9 | TGTGCCAGCAGCTTCCAAGGCGGACAGAGTAATGAAAAACTGTTTTTT | CASSFQGGQSNEKLFF
TRBJ1-1 | . | TRBV19 | TGTGCCAGTAGTATATCGGCAGGGATGTTAACTGAAGCTTTCTTT | CASSISAGMLTEAFF
TRBJ1-1 | . | TRBV27 | TGTGCCAGCAGTTTAAAAGGAGTCCGCTCGACCTACACTGAAGCTTTCTTT | CASSLKGVRSTYTEAFF
TRBJ2-5 | . | TRBV9 | TGTGCCAGCAGCGTAGGGCAGGGCTACCAAGAGACCCAGTACTTC | CASSVGQGYQETQYF
TRBJ2-2 | TRBD2 | TRBV18 | TGTGCCAGCTCACCACCGATTAGCGGGAGGTCCGGGGAGCTGTTTTTT | CASSPPISGRSGELFF
TRBJ2-3 | TRBD2 | TRBV29-1 | TGCAGCGTCGGACTAGCTGCAGCAGATACGCAGTATTTT | CSVGLAAADTQYF
TRBJ1-4 | . | TRBV5-1 | TGCGCCAGCAGCTGGGGGAGGACCAATGAAAAACTGTTTTTT | CASSWGRTNEKLFF
TRBJ1-2 | TRBD1 | TRBV9 | TGTGCCAGCAGCCCAGGGGGGACACGAGCTAACTATGGCTACACCTTC | CASSPGGTRANYGYTF
TRBJ1-1 | . | TRBV5-4 | TGTGCCAGCAGCGGCCGCAGGGACACTGAAGCTTTCTTT | CASSGRRDTEAFF
TRBJ1-2 | . | TRBV19 | TGTGCCAGTAGTATAGATCTATTATGGACAGAAGGGGACTATGGCTACACCTTC | CASSIDLLWTEGDYGYTF
TRBJ2-2 | . | TRBV18 | TGTGCCAGCTCACCACGGTTTATGAGAGATCAACCCGGGGAGCTGTTTTTT | CASSPRFMRDQPGELFF
TRBJ1-4 | . | TRBV7-3 | TGTGCCAGCAGCTCTGCTGGGGAAGGGGGAAATGAAAAACTGTTTTTT | CASSSAGEGGNEKLFF
TRBJ1-5 | . | TRBV27 | TGTGCCAGCAGCCCACCCCGGGGGATGTATAGCAATCAGCCCCAGCATTTT | CASSPPRGMYSNQPQHF
TRBJ2-2 | . | TRBV19 | TGTGCCAGTAGTATCCCCCGGGACTCCCGTGAGCTGTTTTTT | CASSIPRDSRELFF
TRBJ1-6 | TRBD1 | TRBV7-9 | TGTGCCAGCAGCCTCCGGGACAGAGGCTCACCCCTCCACTTT | CASSLRDRGSPLHF
TRBJ2-1 | . | TRBV12-5 | TGTGCTAGTGGTTCTACAGGGAATGAGCAGTTCTTC | CASGSTGNEQFF
TRBJ1-6 | . | TRBV25-1 | TGTGCCAGCAGTCTTGGTAGTGGTACGGGGAATTCACCCCTCCACTTT | CASSLGSGTGNSPLHF
TRBJ1-3 | . | TRBV5-1 | TGCGCCAGCAGCCCCGCGGGAGGTGGAAACACCATATATTTT | CASSPAGGGNTIYF
TRBJ2-5 | . | TRBV27 | TGTGCCAGCACTTTGGTACAGGGAGGGCGAGAGACCCAGTACTTC | CASTLVQGGRETQYF
TRBJ2-7 | . | TRBV5-4 | TGTGCCAGCAGCTTGAGAGGGCAGGGGTACGAGCAGTACTTC | CASSLRGQGYEQYF
TRBJ1-2 | . | TRBV6-1 | TGTGCCAGCAGTGAAGGAATTAATCGGACACCCAAAGGCTACACCTTC | CASSEGINRTPKGYTF
TRBJ1-1 | TRBD1 | TRBV28 | TGTGCCAGCAGTTTATGGGCACGACAGGGGCCGAACACTGAAGCTTTCTTT | CASSLWARQGPNTEAFF
TRBJ1-5 | . | TRBV27 | TGTGCCAGCGCCCTTTTTGGGGCCGAATATAGCAATCAGCCCCAGCATTTT | CASALFGAEYSNQPQHF
TRBJ1-2 | . | TRBV7-2 | TGTGCCAGCAGCCGTGTGGGGAGCGGCTACACCTTC | CASSRVGSGYTF
TRBJ1-2 | . | TRBV6-6 | TGTGCCAGCAGGGGCGGGAATAACTATGGCTACACCTTC | CASRGGNNYGYTF
TRBJ1-1 | . | TRBV5-4 | TGTGCCAGCAGCTTAGCGAGGGAGACTGAAGCTTTCTTT | CASSLARETEAFF
TRBJ1-1 | . | TRBV6-5 | TGTGCCAGCAGGACGGGACAGAACACTGAAGCTTTCTTT | CASRTGQNTEAFF
TRBJ2-7 | TRBD2 | TRBV27 | TGTGCCAGCAGTTCGGTAGCGGGGGTTGGCGAGCAGTACTTC | CASSSVAGVGEQYF
TRBJ1-2 | . | TRBV9 | TGTGCCAGCAGCGTAAGCGACAGGTCCCTAGGGTATGGCTACACCTTC | CASSVSDRSLGYGYTF
TRBJ2-5 | . | TRBV2 | TGTGCCAGCAGTGAACGTATGGAGACCCAGTACTTC | CASSERMETQYF
TRBJ2-7 | . | TRBV7-2 | TGTGCCAGCAGCCCTACCGGGACACACCTTGACGAGCAGTACTTC | CASSPTGTHLDEQYF
TRBJ2-2 | TRBD2 | TRBV6-1 | TGTGCCATCAAAGGGAGGGCTACCGGGGAGCTGTTTTTT | CAIKGRATGELFF
TRBJ2-1 | . | TRBV14 | TGTGCCAGCAGCCGGATGCGGGCCAGCAATGAGCAGTTCTTC | CASSRMRASNEQFF
TRBJ2-3 | TRBD2 | TRBV9 | TGTGCCAGCAGCGTAGAAGCGGGGGGCACAGATACGCAGTATTTT | CASSVEAGGTDTQYF
TRBJ1-2 | . | TRBV5-4 | TGTGCCAGCAGCTTGGGACGGCCCCAAGAGGGTGGCTACACCTTC | CASSLGRPQEGGYTF
TRBJ2-5 | TRBD2 | TRBV30 | TGTGCCTGGACAGTAACTAGCGGGAGGGAGACCCAGTACTTC | CAWTVTSGRETQYF
TRBJ2-7 | . | TRBV28 | TGTGCCAGCAGTTTCGATCCCCTCCGAACACGGAGCTCCTACGAGCAGTACTTC | CASSFDPLRTRSSYEQYF
TRBJ1-1 | . | TRBV19 | TGTGCCAGTAGTATAGAGGCGGGGCAGAACACTGAAGCTTTCTTT | CASSIEAGQNTEAFF
TRBJ1-2 | . | TRBV19 | TGTGCCAGTAGTATACTGGCAGCTAACTATGGCTACACCTTC | CASSILAANYGYTF
TRBJ1-5 | TRBD1 | TRBV6-5 | TGTGCCAGCAGTTACTCGAACAGGGGGAACCAGCCCCAGCATTTT | CASSYSNRGNQPQHF
TRBJ2-5 | TRBD1 | TRBV11-2 | TGTGCCAGCAGCTTAGGTACCCGGACAGGGTATTTAGAGACCCAGTACTTC | CASSLGTRTGYLETQYF